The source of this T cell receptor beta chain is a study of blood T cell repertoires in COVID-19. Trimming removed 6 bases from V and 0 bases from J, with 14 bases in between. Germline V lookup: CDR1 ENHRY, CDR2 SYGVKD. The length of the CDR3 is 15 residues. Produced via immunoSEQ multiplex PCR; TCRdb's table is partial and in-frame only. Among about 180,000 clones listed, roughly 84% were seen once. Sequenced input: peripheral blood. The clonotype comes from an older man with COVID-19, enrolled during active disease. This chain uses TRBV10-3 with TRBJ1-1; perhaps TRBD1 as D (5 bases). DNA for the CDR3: TGTGCCATCAGGGGGGGGGTCAGCATGAACACTGAAGCTTTCTTT. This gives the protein CAIRGGVSMNTEAFF.